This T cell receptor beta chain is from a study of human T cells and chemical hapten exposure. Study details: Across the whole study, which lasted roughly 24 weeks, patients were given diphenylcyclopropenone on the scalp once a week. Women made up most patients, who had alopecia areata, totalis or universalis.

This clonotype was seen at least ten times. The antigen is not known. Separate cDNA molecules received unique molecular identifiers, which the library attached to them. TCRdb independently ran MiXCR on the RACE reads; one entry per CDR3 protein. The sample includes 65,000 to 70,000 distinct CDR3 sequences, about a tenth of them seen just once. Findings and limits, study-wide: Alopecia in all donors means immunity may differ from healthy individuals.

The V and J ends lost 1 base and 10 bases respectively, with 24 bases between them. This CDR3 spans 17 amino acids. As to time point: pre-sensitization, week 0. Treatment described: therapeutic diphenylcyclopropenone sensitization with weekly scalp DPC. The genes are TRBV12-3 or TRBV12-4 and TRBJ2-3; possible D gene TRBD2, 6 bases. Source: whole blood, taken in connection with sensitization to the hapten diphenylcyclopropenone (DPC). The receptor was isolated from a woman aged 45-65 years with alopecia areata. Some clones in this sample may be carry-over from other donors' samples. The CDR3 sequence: CASSLGSVTGGGLAQYF. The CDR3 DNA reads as TGTGCCAGCAGTTTAGGATCCGTGACTGGCGGAGGGTTGGCGCAGTATTTT.